This T cell receptor (beta chain) is drawn from a study of a mutant IDH1 vaccine in newly diagnosed glioma. Germline-derived CDR1 and CDR2 are SGHDT and YYEEEE. Trimming removed 2 bases from V and 1 base from J; junction bases left unmatched: 1. The CDR3 consists of 15 residues. The time point denotes: week 23, last vaccination. A 20-mer mutant IDH1 peptide at 300 ug was injected subcutaneously with topical imiquimod. On this clone: Antigen specificity is unknown.

Sequenced by immunoSEQ multiplex PCR; TCRdb stores in-frame clones only, minus some. The sample has 60,000 to 100,000 clones; 75% to 90% are singletons. The chain uses TRBV5-6 and TRBJ2-1; 9 bases align to TRBD2. This clonotype was sampled from a woman aged 45-59 years with glioma. The material sequenced was PBMCs, taken from a glioma patient whose treatment included an IDH1 peptide vaccine. CDR3 region: CASSLSGRSYNEQFF. The CDR3 DNA sequence: TGTGCCAGCAGCTTAAGCGGGAGGTCCTACAATGAGCAGTTCTTC.